These 30 T cell receptor beta chains were sequenced from one sample in a study of CD8+ T cells in alopecia areata. The treatment was: oral pan-JAK inhibitor, 5-10 mg twice daily. cDNA prepared by RNA extraction and subsequent reverse transcription served as the template for sequencing. Here immunoSEQ multiplex PCR was the method, and the copy in TCRdb shows in-frame clones only, minus some. Of more than 90,000 clones detected, about 60% appear once; the ten largest clones hold 9.5% to 15%. Material: CD8+ T cells sorted from blood, obtained at week 24, from a patient treated with tofacitinib. All receptors come from a human donor with alopecia areata.

CDR3 residues: CASSRTGGLPYSNQPQHF. DNA of the CDR3: TGTGCCAGCAGCAGAACAGGGGGCCTTCCATATAGCAATCAGCCCCAGCATTTT. The V call is TRBV5-6, the J call TRBJ1-5; the match to TRBD1 covers 9 bases. The ends lost 4 bases at V and 0 bases at J; junction bases unmatched: 11. The V gene's germline CDR1 is SGHDT and CDR2 YYEEEE. This CDR3 comprises 18 residues. The whole variable domain, filled in from reference TRBV5-6 and TRBJ1-5, reads DAGVTQSPTHLIKTRGQQVTLRCSPKSGHDTVSWYQQALGQGPQFIFQYYEEEERQRGNFPDRFSGHQFPNYSSELNVNALLLGDSALYLCASSRTGGLPYSNQPQHFGDGTRLSIL.

This clone was observed a handful of times. V and J are TRBV19 and TRBJ2-7; 9 bases match TRBD1. Trimming at V came to 10 bases and at J to 3 bases, leaving 7 bases not matched to a gene. The CDR3 is made up of 13 amino acids. Germline assignment: CDR1 LNHDA and CDR2 SQIVND (reference sequence). CDR3 in amino acids: CATAEDRGYEQYF. The CDR3 region has the DNA TGTGCCACCGCCGAGGACAGGGGCTACGAGCAGTACTTC.

This chain links TRBV4-2 with TRBJ2-2; 8 nucleotides match TRBD1. Trimming took 1 base from V and 6 from J; bases not matched to a gene: 4. CDR1 is LGHNA and CDR2 is YNFKEQ in the germline V gene. This CDR3 has 15 residues. CDR3 nucleotide sequence: TGTGCCAGCAGCCAAGTCTGGACAGGGTCCGGGGAGCTGTTTTTT. As protein: CASSQVWTGSGELFF.

The gene calls are TRBV7-9 and TRBJ1-1; D gene unclear. CDR1 and CDR2 from the germline V gene are SEHNR and FQNEAQ (reference sequence). The V and J ends lost 6 bases and 0 bases respectively, with 8 bases between them. The CDR3 has 13 amino acids. The CDR3 DNA reads as TGTGCCAGCAGGGAGCCTATGAACACTGAAGCTTTCTTT. It translates to CASREPMNTEAFF. Full variable domain (missing parts from reference TRBV7-9 and TRBJ1-1): DTGVSQNPRHKITKRGQNVTFRCDPISEHNRLYWYRQTLGQGPEFLTYFQNEAQLEKSRLLSDRFSAERPKGSFSTLEIQRTEQGDSAMYLCASREPMNTEAFFGQGTRLTVV.

This clone was seen once. This chain links TRBV29-1 with TRBJ2-3; D may be TRBD2 (5 bases). The CDR3 contains 14 residues. Per germline, CDR1 SQVTM and CDR2 ANQGSEA. The V gene lost 4 bases and the J gene lost 4 bases, with 15 bases spanning the gap. The CDR3 coding sequence is TGCAGCGTTGTGGAGGACTCCGAAGCAGATACGCAGTATTTT. It yields the protein CSVVEDSEADTQYF.

The V call is TRBV6-5, the J call TRBJ1-1; perhaps TRBD1 as D (5 bases). Looked up from germline, CDR1 is MNHEY and CDR2 is SVGAGI. The CDR3 totals 13 residues. V lost 7 bases, J lost 6 bases, and 15 bases lay in between. The CDR3 loop is CASTFGGGSEAFF. The DNA of the CDR3 is TGTGCCAGCACCTTCGGGGGGGGTTCTGAAGCTTTCTTT.

Comments on this clone: Other DNA variants within this sample encode the same CDR3. The chain recombines TRBV27 with TRBJ2-7; 9 bases are shared with TRBD1. Germline V gene data show CDR1 as MNHEY and CDR2 as SMNVEV (reference sequence). Trimming cost V 6 bases and J 1 base; bases outside gene matches: 4. CDR3 length: 14 amino acids. The CDR3 sequence is CASSLGQGSYEQYF. DNA of the CDR3: TGTGCCAGCAGCTTGGGACAGGGATCCTACGAGCAGTACTTC.

V usage is TRBV10-3 and J usage is TRBJ1-4; D unresolved. Trimming removed 3 bases from V and 8 bases from J, with 13 bases in between. Germline CDR1 is ENHRY and CDR2 is SYGVKD. The CDR3 totals 14 residues. In DNA, the CDR3 is TGTGCCATCAGTGAATGGGAGTTCCGGGAAAAACTGTTTTTT. Protein product: CAISEWEFREKLFF.

The chain has TRBV7-9 and TRBJ1-1; 11 positions agree with TRBD1. V was clipped by 6 bases and J by 9 bases; unmatched bases: 15. This CDR3 has 16 residues. Germline-derived CDR1 and CDR2 are SEHNR and FQNEAQ (reference sequence). The CDR3 DNA reads TGTGCCAGCAGAACCGGGACAGGGGGTCGGGTTGGCCAAGCTTTCTTT. Translation gives CASRTGTGGRVGQAFF.

The CDR3 DNA reads TGTGCCAGCAGCTCCCCAACTCGGGGTACGCAGTATTTT. Translation gives CASSSPTRGTQYF. The chain joins TRBV7-9 to TRBJ2-3, with a weak D call TRBD2 (5 bases). V dropped 4 bases and J dropped 8 bases, with 13 bases sitting between them. Germline V gene data show CDR1 as SEHNR and CDR2 as FQNEAQ (reference sequence). The CDR3 has 13 residues.

The chain has TRBV9 and TRBJ1-2, with 7 bases fitting TRBD1. J gave up 2 bases and V 4 bases, and 8 bases lay outside the gene matches. This CDR3 spans 15 amino acids. Germline V lookup: CDR1 SGDLS, CDR2 YYNGEE. Written as DNA, the CDR3 is TGTGCCAGCAGCCCGGGGACAGTTTTAAACTATGGCTACACCTTC. Translating it yields CASSPGTVLNYGYTF.

This clone was seen only once. The chain links TRBV14 to TRBJ2-7, with D unclear. Trimming shortened V by 4 bases and J by 4 bases, and 8 bases separated the two germline ends. Germline assignment: CDR1 SGHDN and CDR2 FVKESK. The CDR3 sequence is 12 residues long. The CDR3 protein is CASSPSDYEQYF. CDR3 coding DNA: TGTGCCAGCAGCCCCTCGGATTACGAGCAGTACTTC. The variable domain in full, completed from reference TRBV14 and TRBJ2-7, reads EAGVTQFPSHSVIEKGQTVTLRCDPISGHDNLYWYRRVMGKEIKFLLHFVKESKQDESGMPNNRFLAERTGGTYSTLKVQPAELEDSGVYFCASSPSDYEQYFGPGTRLTVT.

This clone has just a few counts. The chain is built from TRBV5-1 and TRBJ2-3, with D perhaps being TRBD1 or TRBD2 (6 bases each). V lost 4 bases, J lost 0 bases, and 12 bases lay in between. This CDR3 comprises 15 residues. Germline values: CDR1 SGHRS, CDR2 YFSETQ. CDR3 sequence (DNA): TGCGCCAGCAGCCCGAGGGGGACTAGCACAGATACGCAGTATTTT. Amino acid sequence: CASSPRGTSTDTQYF. The full variable domain, its missing parts supplied by reference TRBV5-1 and TRBJ2-3, is KAGVTQTPRYLIKTRGQQVTLSCSPISGHRSVSWYQQTPGQGLQFLFEYFSETQRNKGNFPGRFSGRQFSNSRSEMNVSTLELGDSALYLCASSPRGTSTDTQYFGPGTRLTVL.

This chain joins TRBV2 and TRBJ1-2; D not resolved. This CDR3 region has 10 residues. Trimming took off 4 bases at V and 6 bases at J, with 3 bases between the two ends. Germline V gene lookup returns CDR1 SNHLY and CDR2 FYNNEI. The DNA for the CDR3 is TGTGCCAGCAGTGCAGATGGCTACACCTTC. Translated: CASSADGYTF. The variable domain in full, with the rest retrieved from reference TRBV2 and TRBJ1-2, is EPEVTQTPSHQVTQMGQEVILRCVPISNHLYFYWYRQILGQKVEFLVSFYNNEISEKSEIFDDQFSVERPDGSNFTLKIRSTKLEDSAMYFCASSADGYTFGSGTRLTVV.

CDR3 residues: CASSLRLAGDWEKETQYF. In DNA form, the CDR3 reads TGTGCCAGCAGCTTACGACTAGCGGGGGACTGGGAAAAAGAGACCCAGTACTTC. The chain joins TRBV7-9 to TRBJ2-5; TRBD2 matches 12 bases. The CDR3 spans 18 residues. Germline V gene sequence: CDR1 SEHNR, CDR2 FQNEAQ (reference sequence). V dropped 2 bases and J dropped 3; count of bases not matched to a gene: 10.

The chain uses TRBV13 and TRBJ2-5; 8 nucleotides line up with TRBD1. Germline assignment: CDR1 PRHDT and CDR2 FYEKMQ (reference sequence). With 4 bases clipped from V and 5 bases from J, the junction kept 12 bases outside the gene matches. CDR3 size: 16 residues. The CDR3 spells CASSSPRAGGVETQYF. The CDR3 nucleotides read TGTGCCAGCAGCTCCCCTCGGGCAGGGGGCGTTGAGACCCAGTACTTC. Drawing the rest from reference TRBV13 and TRBJ2-5, the complete variable domain is AAGVIQSPRHLIKEKRETATLKCYPIPRHDTVYWYQQGPGQDPQFLISFYEKMQSDKGSIPDRFSAQQFSDYHSELNMSSLELGDSALYFCASSSPRAGGVETQYFGPGTRLLVL.

This clone was observed a few times. The rearrangement joins TRBV2 to TRBJ1-5; TRBD1 aligns across 10 bases. CDR1 and CDR2 (germline): SNHLY, FYNNEI. The ends lost 6 bases at V and 6 bases at J; junction bases unmatched: 8. The CDR3 totals 15 residues. The CDR3 loop reads CASSSGTGAAQPQHF. DNA for the CDR3: TGTGCCAGCAGCTCCGGGACAGGGGCGGCTCAGCCCCAGCATTTT.

The V call is TRBV25-1, the J call TRBJ2-5; 8 bases line up with TRBD2. Per germline, CDR1 MGHDK and CDR2 SYGVNS. The CDR3 has 15 amino acids. The trim removed 3 bases at V and 2 bases at J, leaving 5 bases unmatched. DNA of the CDR3: TGTGCCAGCAGTGATTTAGCGGGAATTCAAGAGACCCAGTACTTC. Amino acid sequence: CASSDLAGIQETQYF.

This clone was observed once. The genes are TRBV27 and TRBJ2-5; D call uncertain. From germline, CDR1 is MNHEY and CDR2 SMNVEV (reference sequence). The CDR3 sequence is 14 residues long. Deletions cut 3 bases from V and 1 base from J, with 9 bases between. CDR3 in amino acids: CASSFRRAQETQYF. CDR3 in DNA: TGTGCCAGCAGTTTTAGAAGGGCCCAAGAGACCCAGTACTTC.

The rearrangement links TRBV9 to TRBJ2-3; no clear D gene. This CDR3 comprises 15 residues. From germline, CDR1 is SGDLS and CDR2 YYNGEE. Trimming left V 0 bases short and J 0 bases short, with 8 bases between. The CDR3: CASSVEDASTDTQYF. The CDR3 DNA follows: TGTGCCAGCAGCGTAGAGGATGCTAGCACAGATACGCAGTATTTT.

The DNA of the CDR3 is TGTGCCAGCAGCCTCCGGGGGGGCGGCACCGGGGAGCTGTTTTTT. Residues: CASSLRGGGTGELFF. V is TRBV9 and J is TRBJ2-2; 8 bases match TRBD2. After removal of 4 bases from V and 4 bases from J, the junction contained 6 bases not matched to a gene. CDR1 is SGDLS and CDR2 is YYNGEE in the germline V gene. CDR3 length: 15 amino acids.

This clone was seen only a few times. The chain uses TRBV29-1 and TRBJ2-2; 11 bases are shared with TRBD2. The CDR3 runs 16 residues. Germline CDR1 is SQVTM and CDR2 is ANQGSEA. The junction had 6 bases not matched to a gene; V was cut back by 4 bases and J by 2 bases. CDR3 protein: CSVAASGGRNTGELFF. CDR3 sequence (DNA): TGCAGCGTTGCGGCTAGCGGGGGGCGAAACACCGGGGAGCTGTTTTTT.

The V call is TRBV13, the J call TRBJ1-1; 9 bases agree with TRBD1. Germline CDR1 PRHDT, CDR2 FYEKMQ (reference sequence). With 3 bases clipped from V and 5 bases from J, the junction kept 4 bases outside the gene matches. The CDR3 totals 14 residues. CDR3 amino acids: CASSFWDRETEAFF. CDR3 coding DNA: TGTGCCAGCAGCTTCTGGGACAGGGAAACTGAAGCTTTCTTT.

V is TRBV12-5 and J is TRBJ2-1; no clear D gene. The germline V gene encodes CDR1 LGHNT and CDR2 FRNRAP. Trimming cost V 0 bases and J 5 bases, with 2 bases left between them. This CDR3 region has 12 residues. The CDR3, as DNA: TGTGCTAGTGGTTTGGTAAACAATGAGCAGTTCTTC. It specifies CASGLVNNEQFF.

V gene TRBV7-2 combines with J gene TRBJ2-2; D not certain. Per the germline V gene, CDR1 is SGHTA and CDR2 is FQGNSA. The CDR3 totals 15 residues. V was clipped by 1 base and J by 5 bases, with 11 bases between them. The CDR3 loop reads CASSLVAKWTGELFF. Written as DNA, the CDR3 is TGTGCCAGCAGCTTAGTGGCCAAGTGGACCGGGGAGCTGTTTTTT.

The genes are TRBV2 and TRBJ1-2; 9 nucleotides line up with TRBD1. CDR3 length equals 12 residues. Germline loops: CDR1 SNHLY, CDR2 FYNNEI. The junction had 6 bases not matched to a gene; V was cut back by 10 bases and J by 6 bases. CDR3 nucleotide sequence: TGTGCCATACCCGGGACAGGGAATGGCTACACCTTC. Translated: CAIPGTGNGYTF.

V usage is TRBV30 and J usage is TRBJ1-1; D not resolved. Germline assignment: CDR1 GTSNPN and CDR2 SVGIG (reference sequence). The V end lost 8 bases, the J end lost 7 bases, and 14 bases lay between the germline ends. CDR3 length: 11 residues. DNA for the CDR3: TGTGCCCAGGATATGGGCCTTGAAGCTTTCTTT. The encoded protein is CAQDMGLEAFF.

The J gene is TRBJ2-1, the V gene TRBV6-5; no firm D call. The germline V gene encodes CDR1 MNHEY and CDR2 SVGAGI. The CDR3 has 16 amino acids. The V gene lost 0 bases and the J gene lost 1 base, with 10 bases spanning the gap. In DNA, the CDR3 is TGTGCCAGCAGTTACTCCCTCCTGGGGTCCTACAATGAGCAGTTCTTC. Protein product: CASSYSLLGSYNEQFF.

J is TRBJ2-5 and V is TRBV13; D unclear. With the DNA end fitting TRBJ2-7 better, the J assignment may be wrong. CDR1 and CDR2 (germline): PRHDT, FYEKMQ (reference sequence). The CDR3 length is 12 residues. As DNA, the CDR3 is TGTGCCAGCAGCTTCGGACGGTACGAGCAGTACTTC. This codes for CASSFGRYEQYF.

V and J are TRBV29-1 and TRBJ2-5, with a tentative D call TRBD2 (6 bases). The CDR3 loop spans 14 amino acids. In germline, CDR1 is SQVTM, CDR2 ANQGSEA. V lost 1 base and J lost 6, with 15 bases in between. The CDR3 bases are TGCAGCGTTGAAGGGGGCGCCCGGGAGAAGACCCAGTACTTC. This encodes CSVEGGAREKTQYF.